What follows describes a single T cell receptor beta chain. In its sample, this clone was seen a few times. The antigen this receptor binds is unknown. Qualities for individual bases were not recorded, and no much larger clone is one base off. Receptor amplification or capture employed PCR. TCRdb names Illumina HiSeq 4000 as the instrument used. High-throughput sequencing was used to profile the CDR3 region of the TCR beta-chain in every patient. The published analysis was carried out like this. The researchers built a classifier to tell apart papillary thyroid cancer patients with distant metastasis, based on CDR3 differences among clinicopathological groups. To measure repertoire diversity the researchers used the Shannon index, while the Morisita-Horn index served to gauge how similar the tumor and blood repertoires were. Through fastp at Q25 and MiXCR, TCRdb rebuilt clones from the public reads, retaining in-frame beta chains. What appears here as the V and J calls and clone size reflects TCRdb's work, not the paper's. The sample has some 19,000 clones on record, less than 30% of them singletons. The ten largest clones capture 3.3% of the sample.

No treatment had been received by any patient before thyroid surgery. Using T-cell receptor beta sequencing, the researchers looked back retrospectively at clinical samples from patients, gathered between about 2012 and 2018. The sample belongs to a study of metastatic and nonmetastatic thyroid tumors (dated by TCRdb to about 2020). With regard to the full study: Repertoires were compared across peripheral blood and tumor or nodule tissue samples from malignant and benign thyroid patients. Overall results and qualifications from the work: In both blood and tumor samples, malignant tumors were reported to have significantly higher TCR beta diversity than benign nodules.

V is pared back by 6 bases and J by 5 bases, with 22 bases lying between the germline termini. Including the terminal cysteine and phenylalanine, the CDR3 comprises 16 residues. Only the CDR3 DNA is retained, 48 bases long and in frame from the first base. Based on the germline V gene (reference sequence), the CDR1 and CDR2 sequences are MNHEY and SMNVEV. The rearrangement combines TRBV27 with TRBJ2-5; the D call could be TRBD1 or TRBD2, with each sharing 5 bases. The sample comprised blood. The source is a male donor with papillary thyroid cancer or a benign thyroid nodule (not recorded which). Some clones in this sample may be carry-over from other donors' samples. The CDR3 loop reads CASRVGGDSGQETQYF. The DNA reads as follows: TGTGCCAGCAGAGTCGGAGGAGACAGCGGCCAGGAGACCCAGTACTTC.